The 18 T cell receptor beta chains reported below all come from one sample, sequenced in a study of cytomegalovirus exposure and HLA in healthy donors. Primers included in the PCR were 60 Vbeta and 13 Jbeta primers. Sequenced by immunoSEQ multiplex PCR; TCRdb stores in-frame clones only, minus some. The repertoire consists of approximately 76,000 clones, with roughly 64% occurring once and the leading ten covering 5% to 6%. Sequences were obtained from PBMCs. These receptors were obtained from a man younger than 45 in good health and CMV-seropositive.

This clone occurred a few times. This chain joins TRBV28 and TRBJ2-1; 9 nucleotides line up with TRBD2. The CDR3 is 15 residues long. Germline-derived CDR1 and CDR2 are MDHEN and SYDVKM. V shed 5 bases and J 0 bases; nucleotides not matched to a gene: 2. In DNA, the CDR3 is TGTGCCAGCAGTCAAGCGGGAGGCTCCTACAATGAGCAGTTCTTC. This encodes CASSQAGGSYNEQFF.

CDR3 in DNA: TGTGCCAGCAGCTTCTGGTCTAGCGGGAACTCTGGGGCCAACGTCCTGACTTTC. It translates to CASSFWSSGNSGANVLTF. V usage is TRBV13 and J usage is TRBJ2-6; TRBD2 aligns across 9 bases. This CDR3 is built from 18 residues. Germline CDR1 PRHDT, CDR2 FYEKMQ (reference sequence). V trimming: 3 bases; J trimming: 0 bases; junction bases outside the gene matches: 6.

The chain employs TRBV11-3 and TRBJ2-3, with a tentative D call TRBD1 (6 bases). Trimming pared 3 bases from V and 5 bases from J, leaving 12 bases between. In germline, CDR1 is SGHNT, CDR2 YENEEA. This CDR3 is 14 amino acids long. The CDR3 DNA reads as TGTGCCAGCAGCTTTCGACAGGTTCAAGATACGCAGTATTTT. It translates to CASSFRQVQDTQYF.

As DNA, the CDR3 is TGTGCCAGCGGAGAGGGTGTCACTGAAGCTTTCTTT. This gives the protein CASGEGVTEAFF. The chain carries TRBV7-9 and TRBJ1-1; D not resolved. The V and J ends lost 8 bases and 4 bases respectively, with 11 bases between them. The CDR3 runs 12 residues. Looked up from germline, CDR1 is SEHNR and CDR2 is FQNEAQ (reference sequence).

The gene calls are TRBV27 and TRBJ2-4, with D unresolved. Germline V gene sequence: CDR1 MNHEY, CDR2 SMNVEV (reference sequence). The CDR3 consists of 15 residues. V dropped 6 bases and J dropped 0 bases, with 12 bases sitting between them. The CDR3 is CASRRGEQAKNIQYF. The CDR3 region has the DNA TGTGCCAGCAGACGAGGCGAACAAGCCAAAAACATTCAGTACTTC.

This sequence joins TRBV28 and TRBJ2-6; 9 nucleotides agree with TRBD1. The V gene end was trimmed by 6 bases and the J gene end by 0 bases; junction bases not matched to a gene: 6. Germline CDR1 reads MDHEN; CDR2 reads SYDVKM. The length of the CDR3 is 17 residues. CDR3 coding DNA: TGTGCCAGCAGCCTGGACAGGGGTAACTCTGGGGCCAACGTCCTGACTTTC. It yields the protein CASSLDRGNSGANVLTF.

V usage is TRBV5-1 and J usage is TRBJ2-1, with 8 nucleotides matching TRBD2. This CDR3 is built from 16 residues. V gave up 3 bases and J gave up 8 bases; unmatched junction bases: 13. Germline V gives CDR1 SGHRS, CDR2 YFSETQ. The CDR3 protein is CASSSISGRSLHEQFF. Written as DNA, the CDR3 is TGCGCCAGCAGCTCAATAAGCGGGAGAAGCTTACATGAGCAGTTCTTC.

This clone appeared a few times. This chain uses TRBV19 with TRBJ2-5; weak D call: TRBD1 (6 bases). CDR1 and CDR2 from the germline V gene are LNHDA and SQIVND (reference sequence). This CDR3 region has 13 residues. V was pared by 8 bases and J by 4 bases, with 14 bases between. CDR3 loop: CASATGIRETQYF. Here the CDR3 DNA reads TGTGCCAGTGCTACAGGGATCCGAGAGACCCAGTACTTC.

The rearrangement links TRBV11-3 to TRBJ2-3, with unresolved D. There are 13 residues in the CDR3. CDR1 and CDR2 (germline): SGHNT, YENEEA. V lost 1 base and J lost 4, with 6 bases in between. The CDR3 region has the DNA TGTGCCAGCAGCTTAGTAGGAGCAGATACGCAGTATTTT. Protein product: CASSLVGADTQYF.

This clone was seen a handful of times. The chain recombines TRBV10-2 with TRBJ1-1; no clear D gene. This CDR3 contains 15 residues. V lost 3 bases, J lost 11 bases, and 22 bases lay in between. Germline values: CDR1 WSHSY, CDR2 SAAADI. The CDR3 region is CASSEAPLGLRRAFF. CDR3 nucleotide sequence: TGCGCCAGCAGTGAAGCCCCCCTGGGGTTGCGGAGGGCTTTCTTT.

The chain recombines TRBV4-3 with TRBJ2-3; TRBD2 agrees at 13 bases. The ends lost 0 bases at V and 0 bases at J; junction bases unmatched: 9. Germline V gene sequence: CDR1 LGHNA, CDR2 YSLEER. The CDR3 is 20 residues long. The chain's CDR3 is CASSQDMIGLAGASTDTQYF. The DNA of the CDR3 is TGCGCCAGCAGCCAAGATATGATTGGACTAGCGGGGGCCAGCACAGATACGCAGTATTTT.

The chain employs TRBV4-3 and TRBJ2-7; D perhaps matches TRBD1 (6 bases). Between the trimmed V and J ends, which lost 0 bases and 5 bases, there was a span of 20 bases. The germline CDR1 and CDR2 sequences are LGHNA and YSLEER. The CDR3 covers 17 residues. The CDR3 here is CASSQESRTGKIDEQYF. CDR3 DNA sequence: TGCGCCAGCAGCCAAGAAAGCCGAACAGGGAAGATCGACGAGCAGTACTTC.

In its sample, this clone was seen a few times. The chain is built from TRBV6-4 and TRBJ2-3; maybe TRBD2 (7 bases). CDR3 size: 16 residues. Trimming cost V 0 bases and J 4 bases, with 14 bases left between them. Germline V gene data show CDR1 as MRHNA and CDR2 as SNTAGT. CDR3 loop: CASSDSKGGAADTQYF. CDR3 in DNA: TGTGCCAGCAGTGACTCGAAGGGGGGGGCGGCAGATACGCAGTATTTT.

The V and J genes are TRBV6-6 and TRBJ1-4; 8 bases fit TRBD1. The V and J ends lost 2 bases and 7 bases, in that order; junction bases with no gene match: 6. The CDR3 has 15 amino acids. Germline loops: CDR1 MNHNY, CDR2 SVGAGI (reference sequence). CDR3 residues: CASSYRGQEAEKLFF. In DNA, the CDR3 is TGTGCCAGCAGTTACCGGGGACAGGAGGCTGAAAAACTGTTTTTT.

The chain joins TRBV11-1 to TRBJ1-1; 8 positions match TRBD1. The V gene's germline CDR1 is SGHAT and CDR2 FQDESV (reference sequence). This CDR3 is built from 15 residues. After removal of 4 bases from V and 5 bases from J, the junction contained 9 bases not matched to a gene. CDR3 coding DNA: TGTGCCAGCAGCTCCCGGGACAGGATGCTTACTGAAGCTTTCTTT. Amino acids: CASSSRDRMLTEAFF. Full variable domain (remainder filled in from reference TRBV11-1 and TRBJ1-1): EAEVAQSPRYKITEKSQAVAFWCDPISGHATLYWYRQILGQGPELLVQFQDESVVDDSQLPKDRFSAERLKGVDSTLKIQPAELGDSAMYLCASSSRDRMLTEAFFGQGTRLTVV.

CDR3 in amino acids: CASRSLAGTGANVLTF. DNA for the CDR3: TGTGCCAGTAGGTCCCTGGCAGGGACTGGGGCCAACGTCCTGACTTTC. This chain uses TRBV19 with TRBJ2-6; tentative D call: TRBD1 (5 bases). The CDR3 runs to 16 residues. The germline CDR1 and CDR2 sequences are LNHDA and SQIVND (reference sequence). The V gene lost 6 bases and the J gene lost 2 bases, with 14 bases spanning the gap.

This clone was seen only once. This rearrangement joins TRBV5-1 to TRBJ1-2; 7 nucleotides line up with TRBD1. CDR3 size: 16 residues. Germline V gene data show CDR1 as SGHRS and CDR2 as YFSETQ. With V trimmed by 2 bases and J by 4 bases, 11 bases remained unmatched. DNA for the CDR3: TGCGCCAGCAGCTTTCGACAGGGAGGAAGTATCTATGGCTACACCTTC. Protein product: CASSFRQGGSIYGYTF. Drawing the rest from reference TRBV5-1 and TRBJ1-2, the complete variable domain is KAGVTQTPRYLIKTRGQQVTLSCSPISGHRSVSWYQQTPGQGLQFLFEYFSETQRNKGNFPGRFSGRQFSNSRSEMNVSTLELGDSALYLCASSFRQGGSIYGYTFGSGTRLTVV.

The sample holds a few counts of this clone. J is TRBJ1-5 and V is TRBV15, with D unresolved. Trimming removed 3 bases from V and 4 bases from J, with 16 bases in between. Per germline, CDR1 LNHNV and CDR2 YYDKDF (reference sequence). The CDR3 sequence is 16 residues long. CDR3 amino acids: CATSRGGNLGNQPQHF. The CDR3, as DNA: TGTGCCACCAGCAGGGGAGGGAACTTGGGTAATCAGCCCCAGCATTTT. The full variable domain, with the rest looked up from reference TRBV15 and TRBJ1-5, is DAMVIQNPRYQVTQFGKPVTLSCSQTLNHNVMYWYQQKSSQAPKLLFHYYDKDFNNEADTPDNFQSRRPNTSFCFLDIRSPGLGDTAMYLCATSRGGNLGNQPQHFGDGTRLSIL.